This T cell receptor beta chain stems from a study of sequential checkpoint blockade in melanoma. Study details: First-line arms were nivolumab then ipilimumab, or the reverse, randomized 1:1. Maintenance nivolumab came after either treatment sequence.

Noted treatment: randomized to nivolumab then ipilimumab (arm A) or the reverse (arm B). DNA-damaging chemotherapy had not been given to any patient beforehand. From thawed PBMCs, live CD3+CD8+ cells negative for CD19 and CD56 were sorted. Trimming left V 5 bases short and J 5 bases short, with 15 bases between. This CDR3 region has 14 residues. Germline V gene sequence: CDR1 MNHEY, CDR2 SMNVEV (reference sequence). Generated by immunoSEQ multiplex PCR, the TCRdb table keeps only in-frame clones and is missing some. The table lists over 15,000 clones, 70% to 80% of them singletons. The material sequenced was CD8+ T cells sorted from blood (inferred from file names), taken from a patient given nivolumab and ipilimumab in sequence. The chain is built from TRBV27 and TRBJ1-1; D is unclear. The TCR originated in a human donor with melanoma. CDR3 in amino acids: CASSPFGLLTEAFF. DNA for the CDR3: TGTGCCAGCAGTCCCTTTGGGCTGCTTACTGAAGCTTTCTTT.